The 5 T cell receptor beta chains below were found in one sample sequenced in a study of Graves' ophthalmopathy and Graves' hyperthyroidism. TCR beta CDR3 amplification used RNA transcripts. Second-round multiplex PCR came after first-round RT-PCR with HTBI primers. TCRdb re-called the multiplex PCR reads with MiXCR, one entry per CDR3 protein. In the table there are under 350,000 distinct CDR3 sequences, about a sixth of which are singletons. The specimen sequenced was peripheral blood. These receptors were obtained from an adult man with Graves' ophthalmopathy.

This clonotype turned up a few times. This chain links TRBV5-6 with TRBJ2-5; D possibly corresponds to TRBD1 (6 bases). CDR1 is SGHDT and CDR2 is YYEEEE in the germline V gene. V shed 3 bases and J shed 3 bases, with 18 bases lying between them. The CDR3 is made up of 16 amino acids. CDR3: CASSSPRGAGEETQYF. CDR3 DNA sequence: TGTGCCAGCAGCTCTCCCAGGGGCGCTGGGGAAGAGACCCAGTACTTC.

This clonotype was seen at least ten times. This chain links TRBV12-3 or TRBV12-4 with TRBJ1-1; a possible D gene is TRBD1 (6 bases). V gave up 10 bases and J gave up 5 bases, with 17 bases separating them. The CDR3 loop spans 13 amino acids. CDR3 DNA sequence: TGTGCCACGGAACCGGGGGGCGAGACTGAAGCTTTCTTT. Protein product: CATEPGGETEAFF.

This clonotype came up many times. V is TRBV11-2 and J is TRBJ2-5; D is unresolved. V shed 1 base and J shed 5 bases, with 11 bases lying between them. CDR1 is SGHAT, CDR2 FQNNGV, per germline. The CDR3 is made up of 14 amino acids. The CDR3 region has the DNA TGTGCCAGCAGCTTAGTTGATTCCGGGGAGACCCAGTACTTC. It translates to CASSLVDSGETQYF.

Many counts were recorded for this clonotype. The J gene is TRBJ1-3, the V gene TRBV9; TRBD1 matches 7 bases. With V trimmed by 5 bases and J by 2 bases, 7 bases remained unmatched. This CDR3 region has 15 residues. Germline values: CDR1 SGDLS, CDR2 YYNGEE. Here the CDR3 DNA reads TGTGCCAGCAGTTCAGCGACAGGGCCTGGAAACACCATATATTTT. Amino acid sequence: CASSSATGPGNTIYF.

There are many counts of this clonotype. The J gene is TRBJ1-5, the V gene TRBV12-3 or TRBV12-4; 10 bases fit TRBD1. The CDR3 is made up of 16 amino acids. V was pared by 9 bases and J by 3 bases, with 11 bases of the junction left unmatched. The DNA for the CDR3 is TGTGCCAGTGATTATATGGGACAGGGGCACAATCAGCCCCAGCATTTT. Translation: CASDYMGQGHNQPQHF.